The clone carrying this T cell receptor beta chain was seen more than once but under ten times. The antigen is unknown. The sample belongs to a study of response to subunit inactivated influenza vaccine. The study's findings and limits: Each seasonal flu vaccination may recruit only limited new T cells, authors suggested.

TCRdb itself ran the RT-PCR reads through MiXCR, one entry per CDR3 protein. The sample gives fewer than 700,000 distinct CDR3 sequences, around 13% of which show up once; less than 15% is in the top ten. CDR3 length: 14 residues. V shed 4 bases and J 5 bases; nucleotides not matched to a gene: 4. Per the germline V gene, CDR1 is SGHRS and CDR2 is YFSETQ. The specimen was PBMCs from blood, collected 40 to 50 days after vaccination. This sequence joins TRBV5-1 and TRBJ2-3, with TRBD1 identical over 10 bases. The TCR was taken from a man aged 50 or older who received an inactivated influenza vaccine. The CDR3 bases are TGCGCCAGCAGCCCCTGGACAGGGGGAGATACGCAGTATTTT. Its translation is CASSPWTGGDTQYF.